These 24 T cell receptor beta chains originate from one sample sequenced in a study of CXCR3-negative and CXCR3-positive naive CD8 T cells. The TRB libraries of cDNA were built by UMI-labeled 5' RACE. TCRdb reprocessed the 5' RACE reads and reports one entry per CDR3 protein, with no DNA. The sample has about 140,000 distinct CDR3 sequences. No antigens are known for them. Findings and caveats of the study: More hydrophobic TRB CDR3s were found in CXCR3-positive naive cells than in CXCR3-negative naive cells.

Material: naive CXCR3+ CD8+ T cells from blood. Stated subset: CD45RO-CCR7+CD27+CD95- naive CD8+ T cells expressing CXCR3 (TNR3+). The receptor set was obtained from a human donor in good health. Some clones in this sample may be carry-over from other donors' samples.

This chain uses TRBV19 with TRBJ1-1; the TCRdb call, TRBD1, lacks DNA for checking. Looked up from germline, CDR1 is LNHDA and CDR2 is SQIVND (reference sequence). CDR3 length: 13 amino acids. The CDR3 here is CASIRQRTTEAFF.

CDR3: CASSLARGQTQYF. The chain carries TRBV12-3 or TRBV12-4 and TRBJ2-5; TCRdb calls TRBD1, which cannot be checked without DNA. There are 13 residues in the CDR3.

CDR3 residues: CASSLPGGGGETQYF. The chain joins TRBV28 to TRBJ2-5; the D call from TCRdb, TRBD1, cannot be confirmed without DNA. CDR3 length equals 15 residues. Germline V gene lookup returns CDR1 MDHEN and CDR2 SYDVKM.

The V call is TRBV27, the J call TRBJ1-2. Germline V gene lookup returns CDR1 MNHEY and CDR2 SMNVEV (reference sequence). The CDR3 is 14 amino acids. This CDR3 reads CASSLKGSNYGYTF.

This chain uses TRBV24-1 with TRBJ2-1. The CDR3 covers 14 residues. CDR1 and CDR2 (germline): KGHDR, SFDVKD. CDR3 amino acids: CATSDLADHNEQFF.

The V call is TRBV5-1, the J call TRBJ1-1; TCRdb outputs TRBD1, but without DNA this stays unchecked. Germline CDR1 and CDR2: SGHRS and YFSETQ. The CDR3 sequence is 14 residues long. Here the CDR3 reads CASSYTGGASEAFF.

The chain carries TRBV23-1 and TRBJ2-7; lacking DNA, the TRBD1 call made by TCRdb goes unchecked. TRBV23-1 is classed as an ORF, of uncertain function. This CDR3 is built from 13 residues. CDR3 sequence reads: CASSRDRPREQYF.

The chain links TRBV7-9 to TRBJ1-1; with no DNA, the TCRdb D assignment of TRBD1 cannot be verified. The CDR3 loop spans 17 amino acids. Germline V gene sequence: CDR1 SEHNR, CDR2 FQNEAQ (reference sequence). This CDR3 is CASRPTGMTGKYAEAFF.

The chain is built from TRBV10-2 and TRBJ2-3; TCRdb returns TRBD2, unconfirmable since there is no DNA. The CDR3 is 17 residues long. CDR1 and CDR2 (germline): WSHSY, SAAADI. The CDR3: CASMVVGLGGVSDTQYF.

The rearrangement links TRBV7-3 to TRBJ2-1. This CDR3 spans 16 amino acids. Germline V gene sequence: CDR1 SGHTA, CDR2 FQGTGA. The CDR3 loop reads CASSLRGISSYNEQFF.

The chain recombines TRBV7-2 with TRBJ2-5; TCRdb's D call, TRBD2, is unchecked because there is no DNA. The CDR3 contains 14 residues. The germline CDR1 and CDR2 sequences are SGHTA and FQGNSA. CDR3 protein: CASRASGGAETQYF.

The V gene is TRBV2, the J gene TRBJ2-5; TCRdb's D gene call, TRBD1, goes unchecked for lack of DNA. This CDR3 comprises 15 residues. From germline, CDR1 is SNHLY and CDR2 FYNNEI. CDR3 amino acids: CASSVSGPGSQTQYF.

The chain recombines TRBV28 with TRBJ2-7; TCRdb outputs TRBD2, but without DNA this stays unchecked. CDR3 length: 14 residues. Germline CDR1 reads MDHEN; CDR2 reads SYDVKM. CDR3 region: CASSNLAGRSWQYF.

V gene TRBV20-1 combines with J gene TRBJ2-1; the TCRdb call, TRBD2, lacks DNA for checking. This CDR3 is built from 16 residues. Germline lookup yields CDR1 DFQATT and CDR2 SNEGSKA (reference sequence). The CDR3 loop reads CSARALAGVSMNEQFF.

V is TRBV19 and J is TRBJ1-4; absent DNA, TCRdb's TRBD1 call cannot be checked. This CDR3 contains 12 residues. Germline V gene data show CDR1 as LNHDA and CDR2 as SQIVND (reference sequence). CDR3 region: CASRQGAGELFF.

J is TRBJ1-4 and V is TRBV5-1. Germline V gene sequence: CDR1 SGHRS, CDR2 YFSETQ. This CDR3 has 16 amino acids. This CDR3 reads CASSQRDETTNEKLFF.

The chain recombines TRBV2 with TRBJ2-4. Germline CDR1 SNHLY, CDR2 FYNNEI. This CDR3 has 18 residues. The CDR3 here is CASSERSGVEESKNIQYF. Full variable domain (remainder filled in from reference TRBV2 and TRBJ2-4): EPEVTQTPSHQVTQMGQEVILRCVPISNHLYFYWYRQILGQKVEFLVSFYNNEISEKSEIFDDQFSVERPDGSNFTLKIRSTKLEDSAMYFCASSERSGVEESKNIQYFGAGTRLSVL.

The rearrangement links TRBV21-1 to TRBJ2-7; the TCRdb D gene call, TRBD1, has no DNA to confirm it. TRBV21-1 is designated a pseudogene. The CDR3 extends over 20 amino acids. CDR3 sequence: CASSKARFNLSGTGVDEQYF.

The chain couples TRBV7-6 to TRBJ2-7; with no DNA, the TCRdb D assignment of TRBD1 cannot be verified. CDR1 and CDR2 (germline): SGHVS, FNYEAQ. The CDR3 runs to 16 residues. The CDR3 loop is CASSLGPGQGTYEQYF.

The genes are TRBV7-2 and TRBJ2-7; the D gene TCRdb calls, TRBD1, cannot be checked with no DNA. Germline CDR1 and CDR2: SGHTA and FQGNSA. There are 14 residues in the CDR3. The CDR3 sequence is CASSYPGQYYEQYF.

The chain employs TRBV12-3 or TRBV12-4 and TRBJ2-1; TCRdb picks TRBD2, but there is no DNA to check that call. The CDR3 has 15 amino acids. CDR3 sequence: CATMGLAGDYNEQFF.

The chain carries TRBV2 and TRBJ2-5; TCRdb indicates TRBD2, and absent DNA this call remains unverified. The germline gives CDR1 SNHLY, CDR2 FYNNEI. The CDR3 consists of 17 residues. CDR3 region: CASSGTSGHLYQETQYF.

The chain carries TRBV28 and TRBJ2-7; the D gene TCRdb calls, TRBD1, cannot be checked with no DNA. Per the germline V gene, CDR1 is MDHEN and CDR2 is SYDVKM. The CDR3 extends over 15 amino acids. Here the CDR3 reads CASSLDGIGTYEQYF.

V gene TRBV19 combines with J gene TRBJ2-1; as DNA is missing, the TRBD1 call by TCRdb cannot be tested. This CDR3 spans 14 amino acids. Germline V gene lookup returns CDR1 LNHDA and CDR2 SQIVND (reference sequence). CDR3 region: CASSVGRGDNEQFF.